This TCR beta chain was identified during a study of OX40 agonist ivuxolimab in advanced cancers. Only in-frame clones appear in the TCRdb table, and some are missing; sequencing was by immunoSEQ multiplex PCR. The repertoire holds 90,000 to 95,000 clones, with around 87% as singletons. CDR3 length: 14 amino acids. Germline V gene data show CDR1 as MNHEY and CDR2 as SMNVEV (reference sequence). Germline trimming cut 6 bases from V and 2 bases from J; bases unmatched to any gene: 3. The source of this sequence is an adult with an advanced solid tumor such as melanoma, head and neck, liver or kidney cancer. The specimen comprised CD4+ or CD8+ T cells sorted from blood, sampled in a trial of the OX40 agonist ivuxolimab. The chain couples TRBV27 to TRBJ2-3; TRBD2 agrees at 9 bases. CDR3 DNA sequence: TGTGCCAGCAGCCTAGCGGGATCCACAGATACGCAGTATTTT. Encoded protein: CASSLAGSTDTQYF.